Below, 10 T cell receptor beta chains from the same sample are listed, as sequenced in a study of blood T cell repertoires in COVID-19 (TCRdb year 2020). The library came from the immunoSEQ multiplex PCR assay. TCRdb re-hosts the immuneACCESS table, in-frame sequences only. Its copies lack some clones; in the studies checked, an unresolved V gene accounts for under half of them, and the cause for the rest is not known. The sample data list 89,000 or so clones, and around 84% of these were observed just once. Jointly, the top ten make up 38% of the sample. The sample was peripheral blood. These receptors all stem from a man of 80 years or more with acute or convalescent COVID-19.

The chain couples TRBV10-1 to TRBJ1-3, with 12 positions matching TRBD1. Germline values: CDR1 WNHNN, CDR2 SYGVQD (reference sequence). Trimming at V came to 0 bases and at J to 2 bases, leaving 8 bases not matched to a gene. This CDR3 comprises 19 residues. The CDR3 DNA reads TGCGCCAGCAGTGAGTCGGGGGGGGACAGGGGGCTTACTGGAAACACCATATATTTT. As protein: CASSESGGDRGLTGNTIYF.

The chain combines TRBV29-1 with TRBJ2-7; no reliable D call. The CDR3 contains 12 residues. CDR1 is SQVTM and CDR2 is ANQGSEA in the germline V gene. The V end was cut by 0 bases, the J end by 2 bases, with 5 bases between. This CDR3 reads CSVEESPYEQYF. The CDR3 DNA reads as TGCAGCGTTGAAGAGAGCCCCTACGAGCAGTACTTC.

V usage is TRBV25-1 and J usage is TRBJ2-5; TRBD2 matches 13 bases. There are 15 residues in the CDR3. The J segment lost 8 bases and the V segment lost 4 bases, leaving 7 bases of the junction unmatched. The germline CDR1 and CDR2 sequences are MGHDK and SYGVNS. The DNA of the CDR3 is TGTGCCAGCAGTGGACTAGCGGGAGGCGTTGGCACCCAGTACTTC. It translates to CASSGLAGGVGTQYF.

This sequence joins TRBV5-1 and TRBJ1-1; D ambiguous. Germline V gene sequence: CDR1 SGHRS, CDR2 YFSETQ. The CDR3 loop spans 13 amino acids. V was clipped by 1 base and J by 4 bases, with 8 bases between them. CDR3 coding DNA: TGCGCCAGCAGCTTGAGCGCGACCACTGAAGCTTTCTTT. This codes for CASSLSATTEAFF. Looking up the rest from reference TRBV5-1 and TRBJ1-1 gives the full variable domain: KAGVTQTPRYLIKTRGQQVTLSCSPISGHRSVSWYQQTPGQGLQFLFEYFSETQRNKGNFPGRFSGRQFSNSRSEMNVSTLELGDSALYLCASSLSATTEAFFGQGTRLTVV.

This chain joins TRBV18 and TRBJ2-1, with 10 bases matching TRBD2. CDR3 length: 18 residues. With 3 bases clipped from V and 2 bases from J, the junction kept 10 bases outside the gene matches. The germline gives CDR1 KGHSH, CDR2 LQKENI. In nucleotides, the CDR3 is TGTGCCAGCTCACCGAAGGTGATAGCGGGAGGCACCTACAATGAGCAGTTCTTC. Residues: CASSPKVIAGGTYNEQFF.

This chain uses TRBV9 with TRBJ2-5; TRBD2 matches 9 bases. This CDR3 is 17 amino acids long. After removal of 0 bases from V and 3 bases from J, the junction contained 9 bases not matched to a gene. Germline CDR1 SGDLS, CDR2 YYNGEE. The DNA for the CDR3 is TGTGCCAGCAGCGTAGGGGCGGGAGGGGTTTCGGAAGAGACCCAGTACTTC. Encoded protein: CASSVGAGGVSEETQYF.

The chain combines TRBV2 with TRBJ2-5; a weak D match, TRBD1 (6 bases). V was cut by 1 base and J by 0 bases, with 9 bases left in between. The CDR3 consists of 15 residues. CDR1 is SNHLY, CDR2 FYNNEI, per germline. CDR3 residues: CASSEGTEYQETQYF. CDR3 DNA sequence: TGTGCCAGCAGTGAAGGGACAGAGTACCAAGAGACCCAGTACTTC.

The chain carries TRBV2 and TRBJ1-6; D not certain. V was shortened by 3 bases and J by 6 bases, with 12 bases between the two germline ends. Germline CDR1 reads SNHLY; CDR2 reads FYNNEI. The CDR3 is made up of 15 amino acids. The CDR3 coding sequence is TGTGCCAGCAGTGAGTCCTCCTCCGGTAATTCACCCCTCCACTTT. Translating it yields CASSESSSGNSPLHF. The full variable domain, rest sourced from reference TRBV2 and TRBJ1-6, is EPEVTQTPSHQVTQMGQEVILRCVPISNHLYFYWYRQILGQKVEFLVSFYNNEISEKSEIFDDQFSVERPDGSNFTLKIRSTKLEDSAMYFCASSESSSGNSPLHFGNGTRLTVT.

The V call is TRBV5-4, the J call TRBJ2-3, with 10 bases matching TRBD2. CDR3 length equals 15 residues. Germline V gene lookup returns CDR1 SGHNT and CDR2 YYREEE (reference sequence). The V gene end was trimmed by 4 bases and the J gene end by 8 bases; junction bases not matched to a gene: 10. The CDR3 DNA reads TGTGCCAGCAGCAAGGCTAGCGGGAGAATCGCTACGCAGTATTTT. This translates into CASSKASGRIATQYF.

This clone turned up a few times. The chain links TRBV6-7 to TRBJ1-2; D unresolved. TRBV6-7 is an ORF, and what it does is uncertain. This CDR3 is built from 9 residues. Trimming removed 11 bases from V and 4 bases from J, with 5 bases in between. DNA for the CDR3: TGTGCCTCCCTCTATGGCTACACCTTC. Its protein is CASLYGYTF.